The next 30 T cell receptor beta chains were all read from a single sample in a study of cytomegalovirus exposure and HLA in healthy donors. Primers included in the PCR were 60 Vbeta and 13 Jbeta primers. The assay was immunoSEQ multiplex PCR, and TCRdb's table has in-frame clones only and misses some. Altogether around 100,000 clones are present, 70% to 80% being singletons, with the ten largest covering 2.6%. The specimen sequenced was PBMCs. All receptors derive from a man aged 45-65 years in good health and CMV-seropositive.

This clone was counted once. The gene calls are TRBV2 and TRBJ1-5; tentatively, D is TRBD1 (5 bases). Trimming left V 6 bases short and J 7 bases short, with 16 bases between. This CDR3 has 14 amino acids. Germline loops: CDR1 SNHLY, CDR2 FYNNEI. CDR3: CASSKEHGGQPQHF. The CDR3 bases are TGTGCCAGCAGCAAGGAGCACGGGGGACAGCCCCAGCATTTT.

The chain couples TRBV6-5 to TRBJ1-4; D is possibly TRBD1 (6 bases). The CDR3 length is 15 residues. Trimming cost V 0 bases and J 4 bases, with 9 bases left between them. CDR1 and CDR2 (germline): MNHEY, SVGAGI. CDR3 sequence: CASSYSGHLNEKLFF. CDR3 in DNA: TGTGCCAGCAGTTACTCGGGACACCTTAATGAAAAACTGTTTTTT.

DNA for the CDR3: TGCGCCTCAAGAAGGACTAGCGGAGCCTACAATGAGCAGTTCTTC. It translates to CASRRTSGAYNEQFF. The chain combines TRBV10-1 with TRBJ2-1; 10 nucleotides match TRBD2. This CDR3 is 15 amino acids long. The germline V gene encodes CDR1 WNHNN and CDR2 SYGVQD (reference sequence). V lost 11 bases, J lost 2 bases, and 9 bases stayed unmatched.

The CDR3, as DNA: TGCGCCAGCAGTGACCGACAGGATTATACGCAGTATTTT. Protein product: CASSDRQDYTQYF. The gene calls are TRBV10-1 and TRBJ2-3; weak D call: TRBD1 (6 bases). Germline CDR1 reads WNHNN; CDR2 reads SYGVQD (reference sequence). The CDR3 is 13 residues long. V gave up 3 bases and J gave up 7 bases, with 11 bases separating them.

This chain joins TRBV5-4 and TRBJ1-1; D ambiguous. The germline V gene encodes CDR1 SGHNT and CDR2 YYREEE (reference sequence). This CDR3 spans 14 amino acids. V shed 0 bases and J shed 4 bases, with 10 bases lying between them. The chain's CDR3 is CASSLDSRSTEAFF. The CDR3 DNA reads as TGTGCCAGCAGCTTGGACTCACGAAGCACTGAAGCTTTCTTT.

CDR3 in DNA: TGCGCCAGCAGCCAAGGGCACGGGCCGGGGGACTCACCCCTCCACTTT. Translated: CASSQGHGPGDSPLHF. The V call is TRBV4-1, the J call TRBJ1-6, with TRBD1 as a possible D gene (5 bases). Germline V CDR1 and CDR2: MGHRA, YSYEKL. The CDR3 spans 16 residues. The V end was cut by 1 base, the J end by 10 bases, with 17 bases between.

The V and J genes are TRBV7-3 and TRBJ2-1; 7 nucleotides line up with TRBD2. This CDR3 has 14 residues. CDR1 and CDR2 from the germline V gene are SGHTA and FQGTGA. Trimming took 4 bases from V and 9 from J; bases not matched to a gene: 9. The CDR3 region has the DNA TGTGCCAGCAGCTCAGGGCGGGGGAATACTGAGCAGTTCTTC. Residues: CASSSGRGNTEQFF.

The V call is TRBV6-1, the J call TRBJ2-1; TRBD2 agrees at 11 bases. V was pared by 8 bases and J by 5 bases, with 2 bases of the junction left unmatched. Germline-derived CDR1 and CDR2 are MNHNS and SASEGT. The CDR3 loop spans 13 amino acids. Here the CDR3 DNA reads TGTGCCAGCGGGACTAGCGGCCACAATGAGCAGTTCTTC. Protein: CASGTSGHNEQFF.

The V gene is TRBV19, the J gene TRBJ2-1, with TRBD2 matching 12 bases. The V gene end was trimmed by 5 bases and the J gene end by 3 bases; junction bases not matched to a gene: 5. Per germline, CDR1 LNHDA and CDR2 SQIVND (reference sequence). The CDR3 is made up of 16 amino acids. The chain's CDR3 is CASSLRTSGIYNEQFF. The CDR3 nucleotides are TGTGCCAGTAGTCTTAGGACTAGCGGGATCTACAATGAGCAGTTCTTC.

The chain couples TRBV5-4 to TRBJ2-5, with 8 bases lining up with TRBD2. This CDR3 is built from 15 residues. With V trimmed by 4 bases and J by 5 bases, 10 bases remained unmatched. Germline values: CDR1 SGHNT, CDR2 YYREEE (reference sequence). The CDR3 DNA sequence: TGTGCCAGCAGCCGTGGGGGACGGGGGGGGGAGACCCAGTACTTC. Translating it yields CASSRGGRGGETQYF.

This sequence joins TRBV5-4 and TRBJ2-3; possible D gene TRBD2, 7 bases. Trimming left V 0 bases short and J 7 bases short, with 18 bases between. The germline V gene has CDR1 SGHNT and CDR2 YYREEE (reference sequence). This CDR3 is 16 amino acids long. The DNA of the CDR3 is TGTGCCAGCAGCTTGGGGGGGGCGGTGGGGGGGAATACGCAGTATTTT. Protein: CASSLGGAVGGNTQYF. The entire variable domain, with the rest obtained from reference TRBV5-4 and TRBJ2-3, is as follows: ETGVTQSPTHLIKTRGQQVTLRCSSQSGHNTVSWYQQALGQGPQFIFQYYREEENGRGNFPPRFSGLQFPNYSSELNVNALELDDSALYLCASSLGGAVGGNTQYFGPGTRLTVL.

To note about this clone: Other DNA sequences from this sample encode an identical CDR3 as well. This rearrangement joins TRBV19 to TRBJ2-7; tentatively, D is TRBD1 (6 bases). The CDR3 runs to 13 residues. Germline V gene data show CDR1 as LNHDA and CDR2 as SQIVND (reference sequence). Trimming removed 6 bases from V and 4 bases from J, with 13 bases in between. The CDR3, as DNA: TGTGCCAGTAGCCGGACAGCGACATACGAGCAGTACTTC. Encoded protein: CASSRTATYEQYF.

The rearrangement links TRBV12-5 to TRBJ1-4; D remains unclear. This CDR3 spans 15 amino acids. The germline V gene encodes CDR1 LGHNT and CDR2 FRNRAP. V shed 6 bases and J shed 8 bases, with 19 bases lying between them. The CDR3 DNA follows: TGTGCTAGTGGCTCTGGTGGAGTATCTTTGGAAAAACTGTTTTTT. Its translation is CASGSGGVSLEKLFF. The variable domain in full, with the rest retrieved from reference TRBV12-5 and TRBJ1-4, is DARVTQTPRHKVTEMGQEVTMRCQPILGHNTVFWYRQTMMQGLELLAYFRNRAPLDDSGMPKDRFSAEMPDATLATLKIQPSEPRDSAVYFCASGSGGVSLEKLFFGSGTQLSVL.

The J gene is TRBJ1-2, the V gene TRBV13; maybe TRBD1 (5 bases). V lost 5 bases, J lost 5 bases, and 12 bases lay in between. Germline V gene data show CDR1 as PRHDT and CDR2 as FYEKMQ (reference sequence). The CDR3 runs to 13 residues. CDR3 coding DNA: TGTGCCAGCAGCCCTGGCGGGGGGTATGGCTACACCTTC. Translating gives CASSPGGGYGYTF.

This rearrangement joins TRBV6-1 to TRBJ1-5; TRBD1 might be the D (6 bases). With 9 bases removed from V and 6 bases from J, the gap between germline ends came to 21 bases. The CDR3 consists of 15 residues. Per germline, CDR1 MNHNS and CDR2 SASEGT. The CDR3 is CASASQGIFRQPQHF. As DNA, the CDR3 is TGTGCCAGTGCATCACAGGGAATTTTTCGTCAGCCCCAGCATTTT.

The chain joins TRBV5-1 to TRBJ2-7; D ambiguous. Germline CDR1 reads SGHRS; CDR2 reads YFSETQ. Trimming stripped 4 bases from V and 3 bases from J, with 11 bases between. The CDR3 has 13 amino acids. This chain's CDR3 is CASSLQVLYEQYF. DNA for the CDR3: TGCGCCAGCAGCCTGCAGGTTCTCTACGAGCAGTACTTC.

The chain uses TRBV5-1 and TRBJ1-2; TRBD1 matches 9 bases. The V gene's germline CDR1 is SGHRS and CDR2 YFSETQ. V gave up 7 bases and J gave up 3 bases; unmatched junction bases: 7. The CDR3 is 14 amino acids. The chain's CDR3 is CASSEQGADYGYTF. In nucleotides, the CDR3 is TGCGCCAGCTCAGAACAGGGGGCTGACTATGGCTACACCTTC.

This clone was counted between two and nine times. This rearrangement joins TRBV6-5 to TRBJ1-3; 7 bases agree with TRBD1. The CDR3 extends over 13 amino acids. The germline CDR1 and CDR2 sequences are MNHEY and SVGAGI. The V and J ends lost 7 bases and 3 bases, in that order; junction bases with no gene match: 3. The CDR3 bases are TGTGCCAGCATCGACAGGGTTGGAAACACCATATATTTT. Amino acids: CASIDRVGNTIYF.

The genes are TRBV14 and TRBJ2-1, with D hard to call. The CDR3 extends over 15 amino acids. The V gene lost 6 bases and the J gene lost 0 bases, with 12 bases spanning the gap. Germline values: CDR1 SGHDN, CDR2 FVKESK. The CDR3 spells CASSRHENSYNEQFF. CDR3 sequence (DNA): TGTGCCAGCAGTCGACATGAGAACTCCTACAATGAGCAGTTCTTC.

CDR3 amino acids: CASRFGGGETQYF. As DNA, the CDR3 is TGTGCCAGCAGATTTGGGGGAGGTGAGACCCAGTACTTC. The chain is built from TRBV5-6 and TRBJ2-5, with a possible D match to TRBD2 (6 bases). The germline gives CDR1 SGHDT, CDR2 YYEEEE. V dropped 5 bases and J dropped 5 bases, with 13 bases sitting between them. The CDR3 length is 13 residues. Combining the CDR3 with reference TRBV5-6 and TRBJ2-5 gives the whole variable domain DAGVTQSPTHLIKTRGQQVTLRCSPKSGHDTVSWYQQALGQGPQFIFQYYEEEERQRGNFPDRFSGHQFPNYSSELNVNALLLGDSALYLCASRFGGGETQYFGPGTRLLVL.

The chain carries TRBV5-1 and TRBJ2-7; no clear D. V lost 3 bases and J 6 bases, leaving 13 bases between the germline ends. Per germline, CDR1 SGHRS and CDR2 YFSETQ. This CDR3 contains 13 residues. CDR3 bases: TGCGCCAGCAGCTCCATGACAAAAGCCGAGCAGTACTTC. Its protein product is CASSSMTKAEQYF.

This clone has a single count. Other DNA sequences in this specimen translate into the identical CDR3. The rearrangement joins TRBV7-8 to TRBJ2-5; maybe TRBD2 (6 bases). V gave up 1 base and J gave up 1 base, with 7 bases separating them. Germline V gives CDR1 SGHVS, CDR2 FQNEAQ. CDR3 length: 14 amino acids. In DNA form, the CDR3 reads TGTGCCAGCAGCTTAGGGACTACCCAAGAGACCCAGTACTTC. It translates to CASSLGTTQETQYF. Supplemented by reference TRBV7-8 and TRBJ2-5, the full variable domain reads GAGVSQSPRYKVAKRGQDVALRCDPISGHVSLFWYQQALGQGPEFLTYFQNEAQLDKSGLPSDRFFAERPEGSVSTLKIQRTQQEDSAVYLCASSLGTTQETQYFGPGTRLLVL.

There are a few counts of this clone. In DNA, the CDR3 is TGTGCCAGCAGCTCCGATCAGGGGGCGAACGATTCACCCCTCCACTTT. Its protein is CASSSDQGANDSPLHF. The chain links TRBV6-4 to TRBJ1-6; 8 bases map to TRBD1. The V and J ends lost 6 bases and 8 bases, in that order; junction bases with no gene match: 12. CDR3 length: 16 amino acids. Looked up from germline, CDR1 is MRHNA and CDR2 is SNTAGT.

The chain uses TRBV4-1 and TRBJ2-1, with no clear D. V was trimmed by 0 bases and J by 0 bases, leaving 6 bases between them. Looked up from germline, CDR1 is MGHRA and CDR2 is YSYEKL. This CDR3 spans 15 amino acids. The DNA for the CDR3 is TGCGCCAGCAGCCAAGATGAGAGCTCCTACAATGAGCAGTTCTTC. Residues: CASSQDESSYNEQFF.

The chain couples TRBV19 to TRBJ1-2; no reliable D call. The germline V gene has CDR1 LNHDA and CDR2 SQIVND (reference sequence). This CDR3 spans 14 amino acids. Trimming shortened V by 1 base and J by 3 bases, and 9 bases separated the two germline ends. This CDR3 reads CASSIGQIYYGYTF. As DNA, the CDR3 is TGTGCCAGTAGTATAGGGCAGATATACTATGGCTACACCTTC.

This clone was detected a few times. The chain links TRBV5-1 to TRBJ2-1; tentatively, D is TRBD1 (7 bases). V shed 5 bases and J shed 3 bases, with 18 bases lying between them. Germline V gives CDR1 SGHRS, CDR2 YFSETQ. The CDR3 runs to 16 residues. CDR3 sequence reads: CASSSRGVGFYNEQFF. The CDR3 nucleotides are TGCGCCAGCAGTTCCAGGGGGGTGGGGTTCTACAATGAGCAGTTCTTC.

The chain uses TRBV7-9 and TRBJ2-2; perhaps TRBD2 as D (6 bases). Germline loops: CDR1 SEHNR, CDR2 FQNEAQ (reference sequence). Trimming removed 1 base from V and 5 bases from J, with 8 bases in between. The CDR3 covers 14 residues. Here the CDR3 reads CASSLVAGTGELFF. CDR3 DNA: TGTGCCAGCAGCTTAGTGGCGGGAACCGGGGAGCTGTTTTTT.

The V and J genes are TRBV11-3 and TRBJ2-3, with TRBD2 matching over 8 bases. The CDR3 has 15 residues. Germline V gene lookup returns CDR1 SGHNT and CDR2 YENEEA. V gave up 1 base and J gave up 4 bases; unmatched junction bases: 4. CDR3 sequence (DNA): TGTGCCAGCAGCTTAGGAGCGGGGGAGGCAGATACGCAGTATTTT. It codes for CASSLGAGEADTQYF.

The chain is built from TRBV5-1 and TRBJ1-4; 9 bases align to TRBD1. This CDR3 region has 15 residues. Germline assignment: CDR1 SGHRS and CDR2 YFSETQ. The V and J ends lost 0 bases and 8 bases, in that order; junction bases with no gene match: 5. In nucleotides, the CDR3 is TGCGCCAGCAGCTTGGTGGGACAGGGAGGAGAAAAACTGTTTTTT. Amino acid sequence: CASSLVGQGGEKLFF.

In this sample, this clone turned up once. The genes are TRBV19 and TRBJ1-6; D remains ambiguous. Germline CDR1 is LNHDA and CDR2 is SQIVND (reference sequence). The V gene lost 3 bases and the J gene lost 5 bases, with 14 bases spanning the gap. This CDR3 has 16 amino acids. CDR3 sequence: CASSIEPGLDNSPLHF. The DNA for the CDR3 is TGTGCCAGTAGTATCGAGCCGGGGTTAGATAATTCACCCCTCCACTTT.